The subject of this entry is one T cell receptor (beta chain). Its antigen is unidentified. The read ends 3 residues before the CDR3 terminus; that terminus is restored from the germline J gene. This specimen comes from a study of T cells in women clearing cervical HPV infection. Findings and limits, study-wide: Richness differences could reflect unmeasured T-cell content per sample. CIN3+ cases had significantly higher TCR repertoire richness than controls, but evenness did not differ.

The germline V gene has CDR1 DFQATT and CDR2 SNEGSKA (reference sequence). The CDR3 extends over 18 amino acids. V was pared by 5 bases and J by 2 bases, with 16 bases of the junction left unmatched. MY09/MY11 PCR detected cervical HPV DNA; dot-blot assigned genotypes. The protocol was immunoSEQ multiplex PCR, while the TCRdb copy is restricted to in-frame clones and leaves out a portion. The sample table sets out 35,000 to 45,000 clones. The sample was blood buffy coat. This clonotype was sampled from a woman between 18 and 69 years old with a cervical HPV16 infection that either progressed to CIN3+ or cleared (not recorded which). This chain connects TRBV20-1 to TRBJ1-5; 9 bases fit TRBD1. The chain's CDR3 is CSASLTGQGLWGNQPQHF. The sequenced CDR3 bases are TGCAGTGCTTCTCTCACGGGACAGGGATTGTGGGGCAATCAGCCC.